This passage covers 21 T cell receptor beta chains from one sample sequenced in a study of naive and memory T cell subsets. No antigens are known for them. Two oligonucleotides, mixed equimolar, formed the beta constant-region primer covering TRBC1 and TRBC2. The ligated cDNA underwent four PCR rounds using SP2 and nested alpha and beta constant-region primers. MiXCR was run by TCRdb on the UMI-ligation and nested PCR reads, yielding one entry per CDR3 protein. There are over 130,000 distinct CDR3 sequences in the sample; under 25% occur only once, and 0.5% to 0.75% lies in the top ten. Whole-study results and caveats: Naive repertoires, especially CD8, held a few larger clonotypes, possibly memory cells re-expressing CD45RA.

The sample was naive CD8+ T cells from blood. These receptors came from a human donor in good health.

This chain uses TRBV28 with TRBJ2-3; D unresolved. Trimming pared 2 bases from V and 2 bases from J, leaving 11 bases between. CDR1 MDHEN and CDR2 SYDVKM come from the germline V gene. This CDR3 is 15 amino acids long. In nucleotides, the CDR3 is TGTGCCAGCAGTTTACAGGCTAGTAACACAGATACGCAGTATTTT. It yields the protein CASSLQASNTDTQYF.

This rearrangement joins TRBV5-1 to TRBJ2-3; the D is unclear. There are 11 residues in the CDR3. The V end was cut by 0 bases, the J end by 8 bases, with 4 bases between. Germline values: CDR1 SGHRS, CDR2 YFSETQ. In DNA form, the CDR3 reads TGCGCCAGCAGCTTGGATGGTACGCAGTATTTT. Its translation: CASSLDGTQYF. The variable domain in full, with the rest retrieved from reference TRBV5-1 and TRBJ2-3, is KAGVTQTPRYLIKTRGQQVTLSCSPISGHRSVSWYQQTPGQGLQFLFEYFSETQRNKGNFPGRFSGRQFSNSRSEMNVSTLELGDSALYLCASSLDGTQYFGPGTRLTVL.

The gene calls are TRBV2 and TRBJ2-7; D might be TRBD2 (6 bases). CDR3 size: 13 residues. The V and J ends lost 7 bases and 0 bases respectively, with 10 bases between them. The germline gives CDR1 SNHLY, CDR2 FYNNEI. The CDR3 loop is CASIGGNSYEQYF. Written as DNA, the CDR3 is TGTGCCAGCATCGGGGGAAACTCCTACGAGCAGTACTTC.

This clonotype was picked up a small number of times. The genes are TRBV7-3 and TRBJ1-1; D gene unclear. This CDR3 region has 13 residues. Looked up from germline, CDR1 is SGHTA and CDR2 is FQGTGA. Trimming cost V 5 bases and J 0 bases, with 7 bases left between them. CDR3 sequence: CASSPIMNTEAFF. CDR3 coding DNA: TGTGCCAGCAGCCCGATCATGAACACTGAAGCTTTCTTT.

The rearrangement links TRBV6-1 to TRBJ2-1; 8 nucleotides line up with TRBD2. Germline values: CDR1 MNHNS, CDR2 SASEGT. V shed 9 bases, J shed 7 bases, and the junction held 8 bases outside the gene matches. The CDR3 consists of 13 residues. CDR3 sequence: CASPGLETNEQFF. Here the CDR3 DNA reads TGTGCCAGTCCGGGACTAGAGACTAATGAGCAGTTCTTC.

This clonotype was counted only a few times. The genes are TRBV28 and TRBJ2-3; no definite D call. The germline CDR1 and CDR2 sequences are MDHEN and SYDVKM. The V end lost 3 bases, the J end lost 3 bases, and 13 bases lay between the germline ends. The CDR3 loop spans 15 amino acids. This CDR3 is CASSFWVVGTDTQYF. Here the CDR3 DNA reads TGTGCCAGCAGTTTTTGGGTCGTCGGAACAGATACGCAGTATTTT.

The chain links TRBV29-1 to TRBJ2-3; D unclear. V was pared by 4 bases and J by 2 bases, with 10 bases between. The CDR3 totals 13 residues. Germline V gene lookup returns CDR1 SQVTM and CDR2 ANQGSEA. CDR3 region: CSVVVLYTDTQYF. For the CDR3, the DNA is TGCAGCGTTGTAGTTCTGTACACAGATACGCAGTATTTT.

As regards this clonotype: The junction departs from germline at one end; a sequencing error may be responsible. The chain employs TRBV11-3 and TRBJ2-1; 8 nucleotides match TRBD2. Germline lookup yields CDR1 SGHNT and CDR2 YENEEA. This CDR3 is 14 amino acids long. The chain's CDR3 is CANSYGRDYNEQFF. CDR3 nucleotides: TGTGCCAACAGCTACGGGAGGGATTACAATGAGCAGTTCTTC.

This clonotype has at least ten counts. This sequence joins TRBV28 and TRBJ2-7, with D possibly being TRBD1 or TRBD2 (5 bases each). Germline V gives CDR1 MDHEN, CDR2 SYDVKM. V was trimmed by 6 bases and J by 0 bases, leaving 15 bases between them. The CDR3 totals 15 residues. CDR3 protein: CASSPEGRTSYEQYF. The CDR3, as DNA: TGTGCCAGCAGCCCAGAGGGACGGACCTCCTACGAGCAGTACTTC.

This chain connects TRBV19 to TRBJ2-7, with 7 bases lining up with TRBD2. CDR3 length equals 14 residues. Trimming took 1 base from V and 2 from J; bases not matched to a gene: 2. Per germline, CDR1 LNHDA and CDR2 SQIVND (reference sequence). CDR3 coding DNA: TGTGCCAGTAGTATAGTGGGACTACCCTACGAGCAGTACTTC. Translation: CASSIVGLPYEQYF.

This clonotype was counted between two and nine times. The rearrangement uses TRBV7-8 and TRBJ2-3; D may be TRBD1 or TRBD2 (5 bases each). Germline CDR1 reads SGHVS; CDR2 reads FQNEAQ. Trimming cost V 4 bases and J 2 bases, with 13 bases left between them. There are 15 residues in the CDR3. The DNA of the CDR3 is TGTGCCAGCAGCTGGTGGGACCGAGACACAGATACGCAGTATTTT. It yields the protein CASSWWDRDTDTQYF.

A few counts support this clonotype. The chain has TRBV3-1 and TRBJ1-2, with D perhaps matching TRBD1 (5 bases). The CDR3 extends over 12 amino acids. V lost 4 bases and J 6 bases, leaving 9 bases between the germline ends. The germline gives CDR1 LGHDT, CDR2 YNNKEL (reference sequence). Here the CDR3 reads CASSPGYDGYTF. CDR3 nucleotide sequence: TGTGCCAGCAGCCCAGGGTACGATGGCTACACCTTC.

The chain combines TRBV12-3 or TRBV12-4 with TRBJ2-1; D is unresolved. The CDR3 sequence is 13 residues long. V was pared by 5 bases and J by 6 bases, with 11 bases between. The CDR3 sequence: CASSPSDGNEQFF. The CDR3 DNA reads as TGTGCCAGCAGTCCATCCGACGGCAATGAGCAGTTCTTC.

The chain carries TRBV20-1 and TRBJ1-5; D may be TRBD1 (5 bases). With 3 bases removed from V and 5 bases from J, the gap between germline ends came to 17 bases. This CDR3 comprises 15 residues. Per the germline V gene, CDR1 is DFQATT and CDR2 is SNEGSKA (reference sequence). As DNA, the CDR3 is TGCAGTGCTAGTCTCCCGGGACGCAGAGATCAGCCCCAGCATTTT. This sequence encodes CSASLPGRRDQPQHF.

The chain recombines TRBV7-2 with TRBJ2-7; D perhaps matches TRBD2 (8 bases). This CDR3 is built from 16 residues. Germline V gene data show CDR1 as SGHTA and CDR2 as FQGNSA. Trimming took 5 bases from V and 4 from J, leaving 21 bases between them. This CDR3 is CASSPTRGDSQYEQYF. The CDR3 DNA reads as TGTGCCAGCAGCCCCACGCGGGGGGACAGTCAATACGAGCAGTACTTC.

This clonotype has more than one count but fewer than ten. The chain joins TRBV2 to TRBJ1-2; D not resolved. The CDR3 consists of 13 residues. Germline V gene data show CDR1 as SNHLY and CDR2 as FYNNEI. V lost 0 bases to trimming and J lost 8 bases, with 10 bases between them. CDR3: CASSEAEAIGYTF. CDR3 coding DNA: TGTGCCAGCAGTGAAGCGGAGGCGATAGGCTACACCTTC.

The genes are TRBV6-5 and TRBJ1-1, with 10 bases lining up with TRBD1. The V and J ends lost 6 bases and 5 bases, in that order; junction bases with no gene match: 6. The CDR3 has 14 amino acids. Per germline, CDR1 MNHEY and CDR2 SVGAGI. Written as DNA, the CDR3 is TGTGCCAGCAGGCGGACAGGGGGATTAACTGAAGCTTTCTTT. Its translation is CASRRTGGLTEAFF.

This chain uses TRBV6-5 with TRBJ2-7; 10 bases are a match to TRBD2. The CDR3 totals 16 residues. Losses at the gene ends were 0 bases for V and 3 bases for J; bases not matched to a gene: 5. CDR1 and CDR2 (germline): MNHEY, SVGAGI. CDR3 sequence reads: CASSYSTGTSVYEQYF. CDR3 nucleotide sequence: TGTGCCAGCAGTTACTCCACCGGGACTAGCGTCTACGAGCAGTACTTC.

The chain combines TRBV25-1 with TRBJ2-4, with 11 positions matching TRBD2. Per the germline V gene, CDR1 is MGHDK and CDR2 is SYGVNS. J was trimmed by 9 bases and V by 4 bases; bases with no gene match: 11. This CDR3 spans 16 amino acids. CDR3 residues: CASSALTTSGVGIQYF. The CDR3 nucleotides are TGTGCCAGCAGTGCTTTAACGACTAGCGGGGTGGGCATTCAGTACTTC.

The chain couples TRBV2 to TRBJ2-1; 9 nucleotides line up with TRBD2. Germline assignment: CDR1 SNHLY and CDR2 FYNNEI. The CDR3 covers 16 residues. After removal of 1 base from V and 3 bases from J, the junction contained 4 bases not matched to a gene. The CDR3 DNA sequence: TGTGCCAGCAGTGAAGGGGGACTAGCAGTCTACAATGAGCAGTTCTTC. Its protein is CASSEGGLAVYNEQFF.

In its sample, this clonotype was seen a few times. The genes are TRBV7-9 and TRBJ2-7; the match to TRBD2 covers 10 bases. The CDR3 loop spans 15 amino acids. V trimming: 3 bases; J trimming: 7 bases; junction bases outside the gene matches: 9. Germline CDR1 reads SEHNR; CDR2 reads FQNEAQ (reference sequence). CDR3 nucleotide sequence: TGTGCCAGCAGCTTGTCAGCGGGAGGGTTTCGGGAGCAGTACTTC. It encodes CASSLSAGGFREQYF.